The source of this TCR beta chain is a study of identifying expanded T cells in peripheral blood. Findings and caveats of the study: About 1.2 clones differed between technical replicates, versus roughly 17 and 20 over time.

Germline V gives CDR1 SGHRS, CDR2 YFSETQ. The CDR3 loop spans 14 amino acids. V dropped 1 base and J dropped 4; count of bases not matched to a gene: 2. Remarks on this clone: The antigen is not known.

Sequencing was performed with immunoSEQ multiplex PCR; in TCRdb, only in-frame clones are kept and a portion is missing. This repertoire shows about 86,000 clones, approximately 91% found once; its top ten account for approximately 5.3%. The sequence was obtained from a person aged 18-70 years in good health. The sequencing sample was made of blood. V is TRBV5-1 and J is TRBJ2-3, with TRBD1 matching 8 bases. The CDR3 bases are TGCGCCAGCAGCTTGTACAGGGGGGCAGATACGCAGTATTTT. As protein: CASSLYRGADTQYF.